This TCR beta chain was captured by sequencing in a study of blood T cell repertoires in COVID-19. The wider study: From the United States, Italy and Spain came samples of acute and convalescent COVID-19.

In the original analysis: Reference gene primer amplification yielded estimated nucleated cell counts. Measured with immunoSEQ multiplex PCR; TCRdb has only the in-frame clones, and not every one. The V and J calls and clone size come from that table; D and trimming were worked out from the DNA. The sample contains about 150,000 clones, roughly 76% of which appear only once. CDR1 is MGHRA, CDR2 YSYEKL, per germline. The CDR3 runs to 16 residues. V was pared by 0 bases and J by 4 bases, with 15 bases between. The chain recombines TRBV4-1 with TRBJ1-2; tentative D call: TRBD1 (5 bases). This TCR was sampled from a human donor with acute or convalescent COVID-19. The donor label of this sample is uncertain. Source material: peripheral blood. CDR3: CASSQDRGRPSYGYTF. For the CDR3, the DNA is TGCGCCAGCAGCCAAGATAGGGGCAGACCCAGCTATGGCTACACCTTC.